A single sample gave rise to the 27 T cell receptor beta chains below, sequenced in a study of blood T cells in healthy people across ages. With a J-beta primer mix and a sample-barcoded 5' primer, a second PCR ran about 6 to 11 cycles. TCRdb reprocessed the 5' RACE reads with MiXCR, giving one entry per CDR3 protein. Found here are more than 900,000 distinct CDR3 sequences, roughly 29% of them singletons; the top ten hold 10%. These data were also reused for a study on T cells of mothers and their children.

Input material: blood. The source of these receptors is a woman between 40 and 55 years old in good health.

The chain links TRBV9 to TRBJ2-5; TRBD1 aligns across 7 bases. The V segment lost 2 bases and the J segment 4 bases; nucleotides outside the gene matches: 8. Germline CDR1 is SGDLS and CDR2 is YYNGEE. The CDR3 loop spans 15 amino acids. The DNA of the CDR3 is TGTGCCAGCAGCGTGACAGGGCACGATGGAGAGACCCAGTACTTC. It codes for CASSVTGHDGETQYF.

To note about this clonotype: One junction end does not reproduce the germline sequence, and a read error may be involved. The chain is built from TRBV5-1 and TRBJ2-5; 9 nucleotides line up with TRBD2. Germline lookup yields CDR1 SGHRS and CDR2 YFSETQ. The CDR3 has 15 amino acids. DNA of the CDR3: TGCGTCAGCAGCTTGACAGCGGGGGGTCAAGAGACCCAGTACTTC. It is translated as CVSSLTAGGQETQYF.

This clonotype was observed at least ten times. The rearrangement uses TRBV12-3 or TRBV12-4 and TRBJ2-7; a weak D match, TRBD2 (7 bases). This CDR3 spans 13 amino acids. V was cut by 6 bases and J by 3 bases, with 12 bases left in between. CDR3 coding DNA: TGTGCCAGCAGGGGGAGGGGGGGCTACGAGCAGTACTTC. This encodes CASRGRGGYEQYF.

This clonotype came up a few times. The chain employs TRBV5-1 and TRBJ1-1, with 7 bases matching TRBD1. The CDR3 has 15 amino acids. Unmatched junction bases numbered 4, after V lost 2 bases and J lost 0 bases. Germline loops: CDR1 SGHRS, CDR2 YFSETQ. The CDR3 reads CASSLETGVNTEAFF. The CDR3 bases are TGCGCCAGCAGCTTAGAAACAGGGGTGAACACTGAAGCTTTCTTT.

This rearrangement joins TRBV7-2 to TRBJ2-3, with 11 nucleotides matching TRBD2. The trim removed 3 bases at V and 4 bases at J, leaving 6 bases unmatched. CDR1 SGHTA and CDR2 FQGNSA come from the germline V gene. CDR3 length: 16 amino acids. In DNA, the CDR3 is TGTGCCAGCAGCTTCTTTAGCGGGGGGGTTGCAGATACGCAGTATTTT. This codes for CASSFFSGGVADTQYF.

The chain links TRBV5-1 to TRBJ1-1; 11 bases align to TRBD1. V lost 6 bases and J lost 4; bases outside the gene matches: 14. The CDR3 loop spans 17 amino acids. Germline-derived CDR1 and CDR2 are SGHRS and YFSETQ. CDR3 nucleotides: TGCGCCAGCACCCACGGGACAGGGGGTTTTCTTGGCACTGAAGCTTTCTTT. The encoded protein is CASTHGTGGFLGTEAFF.

At least ten counts were recorded for this clonotype. V and J are TRBV4-2 and TRBJ2-1, with D perhaps assigned TRBD1 or TRBD2 (6 bases each). Germline V lookup: CDR1 LGHNA, CDR2 YNFKEQ. The ends were cut back, 2 bases at V and 8 bases at J, with 10 bases in the middle. CDR3 length: 13 residues. CDR3 nucleotide sequence: TGTGCCAGCAGCCAACATAGGGGGGATGAGCAGTTCTTC. Translating it yields CASSQHRGDEQFF.

Ten or more counts support this clonotype. In DNA, the CDR3 is TGCGCCAGCAGCTTACAACAGGGGAGGACAGAGACCCAGTACTTC. The encoded protein is CASSLQQGRTETQYF. The chain employs TRBV5-1 and TRBJ2-5; maybe TRBD1 (7 bases). The CDR3 contains 15 residues. V was pared by 2 bases and J by 4 bases, with 15 bases between. CDR1 is SGHRS and CDR2 is YFSETQ in the germline V gene.

V and J are TRBV7-2 and TRBJ2-7; possible D gene TRBD1, 6 bases. The ends were cut back, 3 bases at V and 8 bases at J, with 14 bases in the middle. The CDR3 totals 13 residues. Germline-derived CDR1 and CDR2 are SGHTA and FQGNSA. CDR3 sequence reads: CASSFGQLYKQYF. The CDR3 DNA is TGTGCCAGCAGCTTCGGACAGTTATACAAGCAGTACTTC.

This clonotype appeared many times. The V call is TRBV12-3 or TRBV12-4, the J call TRBJ1-2, with D unclear. Trimming pared 6 bases from V and 7 bases from J, leaving 18 bases between. The CDR3 sequence is 14 residues long. As DNA, the CDR3 is TGTGCCAGCAGCCCCCAAGAAGGGATTAGTGGCTACACCTTC. Protein product: CASSPQEGISGYTF.

This CDR3 reads CASSSGQLMSTEAFF. The CDR3 nucleotides read TGTGCCAGCAGTTCGGGACAGCTTATGAGCACTGAAGCTTTCTTT. The rearrangement uses TRBV27 and TRBJ1-1; 7 nucleotides line up with TRBD1. CDR1 and CDR2 from the germline V gene are MNHEY and SMNVEV (reference sequence). Trimming took 4 bases from V and 4 from J; bases not matched to a gene: 9. This CDR3 has 15 amino acids.

This clonotype came up a few times. The V and J genes are TRBV5-5 and TRBJ2-1; TRBD2 matches at 9 bases. CDR1 and CDR2 (germline): SGHKS, YYEKEE (reference sequence). The V segment lost 4 bases and the J segment 3 bases; nucleotides outside the gene matches: 8. CDR3 length: 16 amino acids. CDR3 sequence (DNA): TGTGCCAGCAGCCTGGCCGGGACTAGCTACTACAATGAGCAGTTCTTC. The encoded protein is CASSLAGTSYYNEQFF. Together with reference TRBV5-5 and TRBJ2-1, the CDR3 gives the full variable domain: DAGVTQSPTHLIKTRGQQVTLRCSPISGHKSVSWYQQVLGQGPQFIFQYYEKEERGRGNFPDRFSARQFPNYSSELNVNALLLGDSALYLCASSLAGTSYYNEQFFGPGTRLTVL.

As regards this clonotype: A much more abundant neighbour one base away suggests this may be a read error. V usage is TRBV11-2 and J usage is TRBJ2-1; D tentatively reads TRBD1 or TRBD2 (6 bases each). The end of the DNA fits TRBJ2-7 better, so the J call may be wrong. The CDR3 runs 15 residues. Germline CDR1 reads SGHAT; CDR2 reads FQNNGV. CDR3 sequence reads: CASSYRGDVYNEQYF. DNA of the CDR3: TGTGCCAGCAGCTATAGGGGGGACGTTTACAATGAGCAGTACTTC.

The chain's CDR3 is CSARLAAAGELFF. CDR3 nucleotide sequence: TGCAGTGCACGGCTAGCCGCTGCCGGGGAGCTGTTTTTT. The chain uses TRBV20-1 and TRBJ2-2; TRBD2 might be the D (5 bases). Between the trimmed V and J ends, which lost 6 bases and 6 bases, there was a span of 14 bases. Germline V gene lookup returns CDR1 DFQATT and CDR2 SNEGSKA (reference sequence). The CDR3 is 13 amino acids.

V is TRBV15 and J is TRBJ1-3; D is ambiguous. Germline-derived CDR1 and CDR2 are LNHNV and YYDKDF (reference sequence). V lost 0 bases, J lost 9 bases, and 9 bases lay in between. The CDR3 sequence is 13 residues long. The CDR3 sequence is CATSRERDVTIYF. The CDR3 DNA follows: TGTGCCACCAGCAGAGAGCGAGATGTCACCATATATTTT.

A few counts support this clonotype. This rearrangement joins TRBV7-9 to TRBJ1-2, with 12 bases fitting TRBD1. This CDR3 contains 15 residues. Germline trimming cut 4 bases from V and 3 bases from J; bases unmatched to any gene: 3. Germline V CDR1 and CDR2: SEHNR, FQNEAQ (reference sequence). DNA of the CDR3: TGTGCCAGCAGCTCCGGGACAGGGGGCTACTATGGCTACACCTTC. Residues: CASSSGTGGYYGYTF. Together with reference TRBV7-9 and TRBJ1-2, the CDR3 gives the full variable domain: DTGVSQNPRHKITKRGQNVTFRCDPISEHNRLYWYRQTLGQGPEFLTYFQNEAQLEKSRLLSDRFSAERPKGSFSTLEIQRTEQGDSAMYLCASSSGTGGYYGYTFGSGTRLTVV.

The sample holds many counts of this clonotype. The chain combines TRBV4-3 with TRBJ2-5; D remains unclear. Per the germline V gene, CDR1 is LGHNA and CDR2 is YSLEER. Trimming pared 4 bases from V and 2 bases from J, leaving 11 bases between. The CDR3 length is 14 residues. The CDR3 loop is CASSRSRNQETQYF. The DNA of the CDR3 is TGCGCCAGCAGCCGGTCCCGAAATCAAGAGACCCAGTACTTC.

This clonotype has just a few counts. This chain uses TRBV4-1 with TRBJ2-3; the match to TRBD2 covers 11 bases. There are 18 residues in the CDR3. With 4 bases clipped from V and 4 bases from J, the junction kept 13 bases outside the gene matches. Germline V gene sequence: CDR1 MGHRA, CDR2 YSYEKL. The CDR3 DNA follows: TGCGCCAGCAGCCGAACCCACGGGACTAGCGGAACTTCAGATACGCAGTATTTT. Translation: CASSRTHGTSGTSDTQYF.

This clonotype came up many times. Here the CDR3 DNA reads TGCAGCGTTGGTAACAGGGAAGGGACCCAGTACTTC. Encoded protein: CSVGNREGTQYF. V and J are TRBV29-1 and TRBJ2-5; possible D gene TRBD1, 6 bases. The ends were cut back, 4 bases at V and 7 bases at J, with 13 bases in the middle. The CDR3 runs to 12 residues. Germline CDR1 is SQVTM and CDR2 is ANQGSEA. Complete variable domain (other parts from reference TRBV29-1 and TRBJ2-5): SAVISQKPSRDICQRGTSLTIQCQVDSQVTMMFWYRQQPGQSLTLIATANQGSEATYESGFVIDKFPISRPNLTFSTLTVSNMSPEDSSIYLCSVGNREGTQYFGPGTRLLVL.

The chain carries TRBV9 and TRBJ2-5; tentative D call: TRBD2 (6 bases). Trimming removed 10 bases at V and 5 bases at J, with 21 bases between. The CDR3 runs to 14 residues. Per the germline V gene, CDR1 is SGDLS and CDR2 is YYNGEE. CDR3 region: CAGSVSQEGETQYF. The CDR3 bases are TGTGCCGGAAGCGTATCCCAGGAGGGGGAGACCCAGTACTTC.

This chain joins TRBV20-1 and TRBJ1-2; the D is unclear. The CDR3 totals 12 residues. V lost 5 bases and J lost 6, with 13 bases in between. Germline assignment: CDR1 DFQATT and CDR2 SNEGSKA (reference sequence). The CDR3 nucleotides read TGCAGTGCTCTTACGGACGAAAATGGCTACACCTTC. Protein sequence: CSALTDENGYTF.

The V call is TRBV14, the J call TRBJ2-1; 11 bases align to TRBD2. CDR1 is SGHDN and CDR2 is FVKESK in the germline V gene. The CDR3 length is 15 residues. Losses at the gene ends were 1 base for V and 4 bases for J; bases not matched to a gene: 0. The CDR3 sequence: CASSQVAGGYNEQFF. In nucleotides, the CDR3 is TGTGCCAGCAGCCAAGTAGCGGGAGGGTACAATGAGCAGTTCTTC.

This clonotype was recorded a few times. The V and J genes are TRBV9 and TRBJ2-2, with 8 bases fitting TRBD1. CDR1 SGDLS and CDR2 YYNGEE come from the germline V gene. The CDR3 is made up of 15 amino acids. V lost 3 bases to trimming and J lost 5 bases; unmatched junction nucleotides: 6. The CDR3 nucleotides read TGTGCCAGCAGCGGACAGGGGAAGATGACCGGGGAGCTGTTTTTT. It specifies CASSGQGKMTGELFF.

The rearrangement uses TRBV20-1 and TRBJ2-7; the D is unclear. The CDR3 length is 15 residues. Per germline, CDR1 DFQATT and CDR2 SNEGSKA (reference sequence). The V end lost 6 bases, the J end lost 4 bases, and 22 bases lay between the germline ends. DNA for the CDR3: TGCAGTGCCCCACCTACAGCCACGGTCTTTTACGAGCAGTACTTC. Protein product: CSAPPTATVFYEQYF.

This clonotype was seen repeatedly, ten times or more. V and J are TRBV6-6 and TRBJ2-7; D is uncertain. Germline lookup yields CDR1 MNHNY and CDR2 SVGAGI (reference sequence). The CDR3 covers 12 residues. V gave up 6 bases and J gave up 2 bases, with 8 bases separating them. Written as DNA, the CDR3 is TGTGCCAGCAGCCCCTCGCCCTACGAGCAGTACTTC. This encodes CASSPSPYEQYF.

The V gene is TRBV7-2, the J gene TRBJ2-2; possibly TRBD1 or TRBD2 for D (6 bases each). CDR3 length equals 16 residues. Trimming removed 0 bases from V and 1 base from J, with 9 bases in between. Per the germline V gene, CDR1 is SGHTA and CDR2 is FQGNSA. The CDR3 DNA reads TGTGCCAGCAGCTTAGCGGGGGGCGGGAACACCGGGGAGCTGTTTTTT. Amino acids: CASSLAGGGNTGELFF.

V and J are TRBV9 and TRBJ1-5, with D maybe TRBD1 (6 bases). V was cut by 4 bases and J by 3 bases, with 14 bases left in between. The CDR3 sequence is 15 residues long. Germline V gene lookup returns CDR1 SGDLS and CDR2 YYNGEE. DNA of the CDR3: TGTGCCAGCAGCATCACAGGGACGGTCAATCAGCCCCAGCATTTT. This translates into CASSITGTVNQPQHF.